The 18 T cell receptor beta chains below come from one sample, sequenced in a study of blood T cell repertoires in COVID-19. Sequencing was performed with immunoSEQ multiplex PCR; in TCRdb, only in-frame clones are kept and a portion is missing. The sample lists roughly 260,000 clones; 88% were seen once. Sequencing input: peripheral blood. The receptors derive from a woman aged 25-40 years with COVID-19, enrolled during active disease.

This clone was counted only a few times. The V and J genes are TRBV6-5 and TRBJ1-2; D remains unclear. Trimming took 6 bases from V and 4 from J, leaving 12 bases between them. This CDR3 region has 13 residues. Germline CDR1 MNHEY, CDR2 SVGAGI. The DNA for the CDR3 is TGTGCCAGCAGGAGGACTGACGCCTATGGCTACACCTTC. It specifies CASRRTDAYGYTF.

The J gene is TRBJ1-1, the V gene TRBV6-6; possibly TRBD1 for D (5 bases). In germline, CDR1 is MNHNY, CDR2 SVGAGI (reference sequence). This CDR3 region has 13 residues. V was clipped by 6 bases and J by 2 bases, with 10 bases between them. The CDR3 reads CASRERGNTEAFF. The CDR3 DNA reads TGTGCCAGCAGAGAAAGGGGAAACACTGAAGCTTTCTTT.

The chain combines TRBV9 with TRBJ2-3; D not certain. V gave up 3 bases and J gave up 6 bases, with 11 bases separating them. The length of the CDR3 is 13 residues. CDR1 and CDR2 (germline): SGDLS, YYNGEE. CDR3 protein: CASSGISHDTQYF. Written as DNA, the CDR3 is TGTGCCAGCAGCGGAATAAGCCATGATACGCAGTATTTT.

The V and J genes are TRBV5-1 and TRBJ2-7; 7 nucleotides align to TRBD1. The CDR3 has 14 residues. The V and J ends lost 3 bases and 6 bases, in that order; junction bases with no gene match: 9. CDR1 is SGHRS, CDR2 YFSETQ, per germline. The CDR3 sequence: CASSSDRRKSEQYF. CDR3 bases: TGCGCCAGCAGCTCGGACAGGCGGAAGAGCGAGCAGTACTTC. Filled out from reference TRBV5-1 and TRBJ2-7, the complete variable domain reads KAGVTQTPRYLIKTRGQQVTLSCSPISGHRSVSWYQQTPGQGLQFLFEYFSETQRNKGNFPGRFSGRQFSNSRSEMNVSTLELGDSALYLCASSSDRRKSEQYFGPGTRLTVT.

The rearrangement joins TRBV6-5 to TRBJ1-1; the match to TRBD1 covers 7 bases. The CDR3 length is 14 residues. Trimming at V came to 4 bases and at J to 6 bases, leaving 8 bases not matched to a gene. The germline gives CDR1 MNHEY, CDR2 SVGAGI. The CDR3 nucleotides are TGTGCCAGCAGTTTTTTCAGGGGGGATTCTGAAGCTTTCTTT. Translating gives CASSFFRGDSEAFF.

The J gene is TRBJ2-2, the V gene TRBV4-1, with TRBD1 matching 11 bases. V trimming: 3 bases; J trimming: 8 bases; junction bases outside the gene matches: 2. The germline CDR1 and CDR2 sequences are MGHRA and YSYEKL. The CDR3 has 14 amino acids. CDR3 coding DNA: TGCGCCAGCAGCCACGGGACAGGGGGAGGGGAGCTGTTTTTT. This translates into CASSHGTGGGELFF.

The chain employs TRBV27 and TRBJ1-5, with D tentatively TRBD1 (6 bases). Trimming shortened V by 0 bases and J by 4 bases, and 13 bases separated the two germline ends. Germline lookup yields CDR1 MNHEY and CDR2 SMNVEV (reference sequence). The CDR3 contains 16 residues. CDR3 bases: TGTGCCAGCAGTTTATCGTCAGGGGCCTGGAATCAGCCCCAGCATTTT. Its protein is CASSLSSGAWNQPQHF.

The chain uses TRBV28 and TRBJ2-7, with D possibly TRBD2 on 6 matching bases. The CDR3 is made up of 13 amino acids. Germline loops: CDR1 MDHEN, CDR2 SYDVKM. The V end lost 7 bases, the J end lost 0 bases, and 10 bases lay between the germline ends. This CDR3 is CASNRDFSYEQYF. CDR3 nucleotide sequence: TGTGCCAGCAACCGGGACTTCTCCTACGAGCAGTACTTC.

This clone was counted only a few times. This sequence joins TRBV5-1 and TRBJ2-7; 8 bases map to TRBD2. The length of the CDR3 is 17 residues. Trimming cost V 5 bases and J 0 bases; bases outside gene matches: 13. Per the germline V gene, CDR1 is SGHRS and CDR2 is YFSETQ. CDR3: CASSLRLAGSSSYEQYF. The CDR3, as DNA: TGCGCCAGCAGTCTACGGCTAGCGGGTTCCAGCTCCTACGAGCAGTACTTC.

The rearrangement uses TRBV21-1 and TRBJ1-5; the table assigns TRBD1, which was not confirmed against the DNA. TRBV21-1 constitutes a pseudogene. This CDR3 is built from 15 residues. This chain's CDR3 is CASTPDINSNQPQHF. The CDR3 DNA is TGTGCCAGCACTCCTGACATAAATAGCAATCAGCCCCAGCATTTT.

This sequence joins TRBV2 and TRBJ1-5; the D is unclear. Germline CDR1 SNHLY, CDR2 FYNNEI. Trimming stripped 6 bases from V and 7 bases from J, with 22 bases between. CDR3 length equals 16 residues. This chain's CDR3 is CASSQEAPRRRQPQHF. The CDR3 region has the DNA TGTGCCAGCAGCCAAGAAGCCCCCCGGAGGCGCCAGCCCCAGCATTTT.

The V and J genes are TRBV6-4 and TRBJ2-3; 10 nucleotides align to TRBD2. The CDR3 covers 14 residues. V was pared by 5 bases and J by 1 base, with 0 bases of the junction left unmatched. Germline V lookup: CDR1 MRHNA, CDR2 SNTAGT. The CDR3 protein is CASSLAGGTDTQYF. CDR3 coding DNA: TGTGCCAGCAGTCTAGCGGGAGGCACAGATACGCAGTATTTT.

The rearrangement links TRBV19 to TRBJ1-2; D is perhaps TRBD1 (6 bases). Trimming pared 6 bases from V and 4 bases from J, leaving 18 bases between. This CDR3 is 15 amino acids long. Germline loops: CDR1 LNHDA, CDR2 SQIVND (reference sequence). The CDR3 DNA reads TGTGCCAGTAGCCCCACTGGCACAGGGTCCTATGGCTACACCTTC. It encodes CASSPTGTGSYGYTF.

The CDR3 loop is CASSLDFLRLAGGWTQYF. The DNA of the CDR3 is TGTGCCAGCAGCTTAGATTTTTTGAGACTAGCGGGGGGATGGACCCAGTACTTC. The rearrangement links TRBV11-2 to TRBJ2-5; TRBD2 matches 13 bases. This CDR3 comprises 18 residues. Germline lookup yields CDR1 SGHAT and CDR2 FQNNGV. The ends lost 0 bases at V and 7 bases at J; junction bases unmatched: 11.

The gene calls are TRBV19 and TRBJ2-1, with TRBD2 identical over 9 bases. In germline, CDR1 is LNHDA, CDR2 SQIVND (reference sequence). The CDR3 is 15 amino acids. Unmatched junction bases numbered 8, after V lost 5 bases and J lost 6 bases. For the CDR3, the DNA is TGTGCCAGTAGTCCCCCGGGACTAGCTTTCAATGAGCAGTTCTTC. Its translation: CASSPPGLAFNEQFF. The complete variable domain, with remaining parts taken from reference TRBV19 and TRBJ2-1, reads DGGITQSPKYLFRKEGQNVTLSCEQNLNHDAMYWYRQDPGQGLRLIYYSQIVNDFQKGDIAEGYSVSREKKESFPLTVTSAQKNPTAFYLCASSPPGLAFNEQFFGPGTRLTVL.

The chain joins TRBV12-3 or TRBV12-4 to TRBJ2-1; D is ambiguous. The germline V and J ends were trimmed by 6 bases and 8 bases, with 8 bases remaining between them. This CDR3 region has 11 residues. CDR3 residues: CASSLSDEQFF. The CDR3 DNA reads TGTGCCAGCAGCCTCAGTGATGAGCAGTTCTTC.

This sequence joins TRBV5-1 and TRBJ1-4; the match to TRBD1 covers 9 bases. The V segment lost 3 bases and the J segment 5 bases; nucleotides outside the gene matches: 5. Germline values: CDR1 SGHRS, CDR2 YFSETQ. The CDR3 is 15 amino acids. The CDR3, as DNA: TGCGCCAGCAGCTGGAAGGGACAGGGCAATGAAAAACTGTTTTTT. It specifies CASSWKGQGNEKLFF.

The rearrangement links TRBV5-1 to TRBJ1-1; perhaps TRBD1 as D (6 bases). The CDR3 spans 16 residues. Germline CDR1 and CDR2: SGHRS and YFSETQ. V was trimmed by 0 bases and J by 2 bases, leaving 14 bases between them. CDR3 amino acids: CASSLENRAFNTEAFF. DNA of the CDR3: TGCGCCAGCAGCTTGGAAAACAGGGCTTTCAACACTGAAGCTTTCTTT. Supplemented by reference TRBV5-1 and TRBJ1-1, the full variable domain reads KAGVTQTPRYLIKTRGQQVTLSCSPISGHRSVSWYQQTPGQGLQFLFEYFSETQRNKGNFPGRFSGRQFSNSRSEMNVSTLELGDSALYLCASSLENRAFNTEAFFGQGTRLTVV.